A single sample gave rise to the 13 T cell receptor beta chains below, sequenced in a study of CD8 T cells in Susac syndrome. With random hexamers, reverse transcription was performed on about 0.5 to 1 ug of RNA. TCRdb independently ran MiXCR on the immunoSEQ multiplex PCR reads; one entry per CDR3 protein. The data contain roughly 52,000 distinct CDR3 sequences, roughly 94% of them seen just once; the ten biggest clones take up about 0.75%. The sample was CD8+ T cells from PBMCs. All receptors derive from a human donor with Susac syndrome.

The CDR3 DNA is TGTGCCTGGAGTTGGGGAAGCTCCTATAATTCACCCCTCCACTTT. Amino acids: CAWSWGSSYNSPLHF. The rearrangement joins TRBV30 to TRBJ1-6; no firm D call. The germline V gene encodes CDR1 GTSNPN and CDR2 SVGIG (reference sequence). The V end was cut by 2 bases, the J end by 0 bases, with 8 bases between. This CDR3 has 15 residues.

V usage is TRBV19 and J usage is TRBJ2-5; D is ambiguous. V was pared by 6 bases and J by 4 bases, with 9 bases between. CDR3 length: 12 residues. CDR1 is LNHDA, CDR2 SQIVND, per germline (reference sequence). Written as DNA, the CDR3 is TGTGCCAGTAGCCTGATGGTAGAGACCCAGTACTTC. It encodes CASSLMVETQYF.

The V gene is TRBV7-9, the J gene TRBJ2-1, with 12 bases that match TRBD2. The CDR3 has 15 residues. Germline assignment: CDR1 SEHNR and CDR2 FQNEAQ (reference sequence). J was trimmed by 6 bases and V by 2 bases; bases with no gene match: 2. CDR3 region: CASSLSTSGGNEQFF. DNA for the CDR3: TGTGCCAGCAGCTTATCGACTAGCGGGGGCAATGAGCAGTTCTTC.

The chain employs TRBV6-5 and TRBJ2-2; possibly TRBD1 for D (6 bases). Germline V gene lookup returns CDR1 MNHEY and CDR2 SVGAGI. Trimming shortened V by 6 bases and J by 0 bases, and 11 bases separated the two germline ends. The CDR3 runs 15 residues. CDR3 bases: TGTGCCAGCAGAGTGGGACAAACGAACACCGGGGAGCTGTTTTTT. Translating it yields CASRVGQTNTGELFF.

The DNA of the CDR3 is TGTGCCAGCAGTGTTCCCCAGGATTTGAGCTCCTACGAGCAGTACTTC. This gives the protein CASSVPQDLSSYEQYF. The rearrangement links TRBV2 to TRBJ2-7, with D unresolved. Trimming pared 4 bases from V and 0 bases from J, leaving 16 bases between. The CDR3 loop spans 16 amino acids. Germline assignment: CDR1 SNHLY and CDR2 FYNNEI.

V gene TRBV19 combines with J gene TRBJ1-5; tentatively, D is TRBD1 (5 bases). This CDR3 has 16 residues. Germline values: CDR1 LNHDA, CDR2 SQIVND (reference sequence). V was clipped by 7 bases and J by 4 bases, with 20 bases between them. CDR3 in amino acids: CASTENGAAGNQPQHF. Here the CDR3 DNA reads TGTGCCAGTACCGAAAATGGGGCAGCTGGTAATCAGCCCCAGCATTTT.

J is TRBJ1-2 and V is TRBV4-1; unclear D gene. The CDR3 has 12 amino acids. From germline, CDR1 is MGHRA and CDR2 YSYEKL. V dropped 0 bases and J dropped 11 bases, with 10 bases sitting between them. The CDR3 sequence is CASSQDLGLYTF. The CDR3 DNA reads TGCGCCAGCAGCCAAGATCTGGGCCTTTACACCTTC.

This CDR3 is CASGYDSVGSYNSPLHF. In nucleotides, the CDR3 is TGTGCTAGTGGATATGACAGTGTCGGGTCCTATAATTCACCCCTCCACTTT. V and J are TRBV12-5 and TRBJ1-6, with a weak D call TRBD1 (5 bases). Germline loops: CDR1 LGHNT, CDR2 FRNRAP. The CDR3 contains 17 residues. The ends were cut back, 6 bases at V and 1 base at J, with 16 bases in the middle.

V gene TRBV6-7 combines with J gene TRBJ2-7, with D possibly matching TRBD1 (5 bases). TRBV6-7 qualifies as an ORF whose function is uncertain. CDR3 length equals 17 residues. V lost 2 bases, J lost 0 bases, and 17 bases lay in between. CDR3 sequence reads: CASSYPERQQTSYEQYF. CDR3 bases: TGTGCCAGCAGTTACCCGGAGCGACAGCAAACCTCCTACGAGCAGTACTTC.

The chain has TRBV5-4 and TRBJ2-7; D remains ambiguous. V was pared by 1 base and J by 1 base, with 9 bases between. The CDR3 extends over 14 amino acids. Germline CDR1 reads SGHNT; CDR2 reads YYREEE (reference sequence). The CDR3 loop reads CASSLFGPSYEQYF. The CDR3 DNA follows: TGTGCCAGCAGCTTGTTCGGGCCGTCCTACGAGCAGTACTTC.

The rearrangement links TRBV29-1 to TRBJ2-7; a weak D match, TRBD1 (6 bases). V was trimmed by 0 bases and J by 2 bases, leaving 11 bases between them. The CDR3 is made up of 14 amino acids. The germline CDR1 and CDR2 sequences are SQVTM and ANQGSEA. CDR3 residues: CSVEDSGQTYEQYF. CDR3 nucleotide sequence: TGCAGCGTTGAAGACTCTGGACAGACCTACGAGCAGTACTTC.

The rearrangement uses TRBV19 and TRBJ1-5; D possibly corresponds to TRBD1 (6 bases). This CDR3 comprises 16 residues. V gave up 3 bases and J gave up 6 bases, with 18 bases separating them. The V gene's germline CDR1 is LNHDA and CDR2 SQIVND (reference sequence). The CDR3 DNA follows: TGTGCCAGTAGTATTTCCAGGACAGTCACCCCTCAGCCCCAGCATTTT. Amino acid sequence: CASSISRTVTPQPQHF. The full variable domain, in which reference TRBV19 and TRBJ1-5 provide the parts outside the CDR3, is DGGITQSPKYLFRKEGQNVTLSCEQNLNHDAMYWYRQDPGQGLRLIYYSQIVNDFQKGDIAEGYSVSREKKESFPLTVTSAQKNPTAFYLCASSISRTVTPQPQHFGDGTRLSIL.

This sequence joins TRBV19 and TRBJ2-1, with a weak D call TRBD2 (6 bases). V was clipped by 9 bases and J by 1 base, with 13 bases between them. This CDR3 is built from 14 residues. Germline assignment: CDR1 LNHDA and CDR2 SQIVND (reference sequence). This CDR3 is CASGRGWSYNEQFF. CDR3 nucleotides: TGTGCCAGCGGTCGGGGGTGGTCCTACAATGAGCAGTTCTTC.